The sequence of this T cell receptor beta chain was determined in a study of T cells after yellow fever vaccination. This clonotype was observed many times. Its antigen is not known. Study observations and caveats: Booster sampling recovered most clones from primary vaccination (roughly 97% CD4, approximately 90% CD8).

This CDR3 has 17 residues. V was pared by 4 bases and J by 0 bases, with 13 bases between. Germline lookup yields CDR1 LGHNA and CDR2 YSLEER. MiXCR was run by TCRdb on the 5' RACE reads, yielding one entry per CDR3 protein. This table holds approximately 150,000 distinct CDR3 sequences, roughly 8.2% found once. The gene calls are TRBV4-3 and TRBJ2-6; D gene uncertain. This specimen consisted of CD4+ T cells sorted from PBMCs, obtained 5 days after the yellow fever booster vaccination. The source is a man between 25 and 39 years old who received the YFV17D yellow fever vaccine. As DNA, the CDR3 is TGCGCCAGCAGCCCCATGTGGGAATACTCTGGGGCCAACGTCCTGACTTTC. Its protein is CASSPMWEYSGANVLTF.